A single sample gave rise to the 7 T cell receptor beta chains below, sequenced in a study of blood T cell repertoires in COVID-19 (dated by TCRdb to about 2020). The method was the immunoSEQ multiplex PCR assay. In TCRdb, the immuneACCESS table is reduced to in-frame sequences with V and J assigned. These tables do not hold every clone; where another copy was compared, an unresolved V gene accounts for under half, and the others remain unexplained. The sample includes over 200,000 clones, with around 89% observed a single time. In total, the top ten clones hold 8% to 10% of the sample. Sequenced input: PBMCs or T cells enriched from blood (not recorded which). The receptors here all came from a man aged 40-49 years who had recovered from COVID-19.

The chain has TRBV15 and TRBJ1-1, with D possibly matching TRBD1 (5 bases). The germline V and J ends were trimmed by 1 base and 4 bases, with 13 bases remaining between them. The CDR3 consists of 15 residues. The V gene's germline CDR1 is LNHNV and CDR2 YYDKDF (reference sequence). This CDR3 is CATSRATTQGTEAFF. Written as DNA, the CDR3 is TGTGCCACCAGCAGAGCTACGACCCAGGGCACTGAAGCTTTCTTT.

This chain's CDR3 is CASSLKQGSVPNEQFF. Written as DNA, the CDR3 is TGCGCCAGCAGCTTGAAGCAGGGTTCGGTCCCTAATGAGCAGTTCTTC. The V and J genes are TRBV5-1 and TRBJ2-1; D is perhaps TRBD1 (5 bases). The CDR3 has 16 residues. V lost 1 base and J 7 bases, leaving 18 bases between the germline ends. Germline CDR1 and CDR2: SGHRS and YFSETQ.

The chain is built from TRBV30 and TRBJ1-3; tentative D call: TRBD1 (6 bases). The CDR3 contains 14 residues. Germline V gives CDR1 GTSNPN, CDR2 SVGIG (reference sequence). Trimming took off 2 bases at V and 3 bases at J, with 11 bases between the two ends. The CDR3 coding sequence is TGTGCCTGGAGTTTGGGGGCGGTTGGAAACACCATATATTTT. Protein sequence: CAWSLGAVGNTIYF.

The CDR3 loop is CASSLAETGELFF. The CDR3 DNA sequence: TGTGCCAGCAGCTTAGCAGAGACCGGGGAGCTGTTTTTT. V gene TRBV7-9 combines with J gene TRBJ2-2, with no clear D. This CDR3 has 13 residues. V was cut by 0 bases and J by 5 bases, with 4 bases left in between. Germline loops: CDR1 SEHNR, CDR2 FQNEAQ (reference sequence).

This chain connects TRBV7-3 to TRBJ1-1, with a weak D call TRBD1 (5 bases). This CDR3 has 15 amino acids. V was trimmed by 2 bases and J by 1 base, leaving 11 bases between them. Germline V gene sequence: CDR1 SGHTA, CDR2 FQGTGA. CDR3 bases: TGTGCCAGCAGCTTAGAAGGCAGGGCGAACACTGAAGCTTTCTTT. Protein sequence: CASSLEGRANTEAFF.

The V call is TRBV7-6, the J call TRBJ2-1, with 12 bases that match TRBD2. This CDR3 spans 19 amino acids. Germline lookup yields CDR1 SGHVS and CDR2 FNYEAQ. With V trimmed by 0 bases and J by 3 bases, 9 bases remained unmatched. CDR3 in DNA: TGTGCCAGCAGCTTAGCTGGTTCTAGCGGGGGGGCCGGCTACAATGAGCAGTTCTTC. It translates to CASSLAGSSGGAGYNEQFF.

Note on this clone: Sequence at one end of the junction differs from germline and may be a read error. The rearrangement links TRBV28 to TRBJ1-6; TRBD1 matches 9 bases. Per germline, CDR1 MDHEN and CDR2 SYDVKM. The length of the CDR3 is 12 residues. The CDR3 here is CASSLVDRGTYF. The CDR3 nucleotides are TGTGCCAGCAGTTTAGTCGACAGGGGGACTTACTTT.